The 20 T cell receptor beta chains below come from one sample, sequenced in a study of blood T cell repertoires in COVID-19. Generated by immunoSEQ multiplex PCR, the TCRdb table keeps only in-frame clones and is missing some. The sample has some 400,000 clones; around 92% are singletons. The material sequenced was PBMCs or T cells enriched from blood (not recorded which). The receptor source for this set is a woman in her 30s who had recovered from COVID-19.

V gene TRBV3-1 (or the pseudogene TRBV3-2) combines with J gene TRBJ1-2; 8 positions match TRBD1. CDR1 LGHDT and CDR2 YNNKEL come from the germline V gene (reference sequence). The CDR3 has 17 amino acids. The V gene end was trimmed by 4 bases and the J gene end by 1 base; junction bases not matched to a gene: 11. CDR3 nucleotide sequence: TGTGCCAGCAGCCCAAGAGGGGGACAGGCTGTTAACTATGGCTACACCTTC. Its translation: CASSPRGGQAVNYGYTF.

This clone was recorded a few times. The chain uses TRBV4-2 and TRBJ2-2; tentative D call: TRBD2 (6 bases). Trimming cost V 1 base and J 6 bases, with 18 bases left between them. CDR1 LGHNA and CDR2 YNFKEQ come from the germline V gene. The CDR3 runs to 17 residues. The CDR3 is CASSQVEGSGDAGELFF. The CDR3 nucleotides are TGTGCCAGCAGCCAAGTAGAGGGGTCGGGAGATGCCGGGGAGCTGTTTTTT.

About this clone: The junction does not match germline at one end; this may be a read error. The chain combines TRBV14 with TRBJ2-3, with D perhaps TRBD2 (6 bases). Germline values: CDR1 SGHDN, CDR2 FVKESK. The CDR3 consists of 15 residues. CDR3 nucleotides: TGTGCCAGCACCCAAGGAGGGAAGCCCCAAAATACGCAGTATTTT. This codes for CASTQGGKPQNTQYF. The whole variable domain, filled in from reference TRBV14 and TRBJ2-3, reads EAGVTQFPSHSVIEKGQTVTLRCDPISGHDNLYWYRRVMGKEIKFLLHFVKESKQDESGMPNNRFLAERTGGTYSTLKVQPAELEDSGVYFCASTQGGKPQNTQYFGPGTRLTVL.

The V and J genes are TRBV28 and TRBJ1-4; 7 positions agree with TRBD1. CDR1 and CDR2 (germline): MDHEN, SYDVKM. The CDR3 is made up of 14 amino acids. The J segment lost 8 bases and the V segment lost 5 bases, leaving 8 bases of the junction unmatched. CDR3 coding DNA: TGTGCCAGCAGTGCCCCGGGACAGAGCGAAAAACTGTTTTTT. It specifies CASSAPGQSEKLFF.

A remark on this clone: One end of the junction varies from germline; a read error may be responsible. The chain has TRBV5-8 and TRBJ2-7; D is possibly TRBD1 (6 bases). The CDR3 extends over 12 amino acids. Germline loops: CDR1 SGHTS, CDR2 YDEGEE. In DNA form, the CDR3 reads TGTGCCAGCAGCCCCCGTCAACAGGGTAAACACTTC. Protein product: CASSPRQQGKHF.

The CDR3 spells CASSYTTSGRYNEQFF. The CDR3 DNA reads TGCGCCAGCAGCTATACCACTAGCGGGAGATACAATGAGCAGTTCTTC. This chain connects TRBV5-1 to TRBJ2-1; TRBD2 matches at 11 bases. Per the germline V gene, CDR1 is SGHRS and CDR2 is YFSETQ. The CDR3 extends over 16 amino acids. The junction had 6 bases not matched to a gene; V was cut back by 3 bases and J by 4 bases.

The rearrangement joins TRBV28 to TRBJ2-3, with 13 bases that match TRBD2. The germline CDR1 and CDR2 sequences are MDHEN and SYDVKM. The CDR3 extends over 18 amino acids. J lost 4 bases, V lost 6 bases, and 13 bases had no gene match. The DNA of the CDR3 is TGTGCCAGCAGCACAACTAGCGGGAGGGCCGGGGTCCCAGATACGCAGTATTTT. Translation: CASSTTSGRAGVPDTQYF.

The J gene is TRBJ2-7, the V gene TRBV6-5; tentatively, D is TRBD2 (5 bases). There are 13 residues in the CDR3. Trimming left V 0 bases short and J 5 bases short, with 8 bases between. Germline-derived CDR1 and CDR2 are MNHEY and SVGAGI. The CDR3 here is CASSYSFGNEQYF. CDR3 DNA sequence: TGTGCCAGCAGTTACTCCTTCGGGAACGAGCAGTACTTC.

Concerning this clone itself: At the DNA level, this CDR3 is encoded by other sequences in the same sample as well. The chain recombines TRBV2 with TRBJ2-2; perhaps TRBD1 as D (5 bases). Trimming took off 4 bases at V and 7 bases at J, with 13 bases between the two ends. The CDR3 has 14 amino acids. Germline values: CDR1 SNHLY, CDR2 FYNNEI. CDR3 amino acids: CASSVGQGYGELFF. CDR3 coding DNA: TGTGCCAGCAGTGTCGGCCAGGGATACGGGGAGCTGTTTTTT.

The CDR3 loop is CASSTGTGGNSPLHF. The CDR3 region has the DNA TGTGCCAGCAGCACCGGGACAGGGGGCAATTCACCCCTCCACTTT. The chain recombines TRBV7-3 with TRBJ1-6; TRBD1 agrees at 12 bases. Trimming took 5 bases from V and 7 from J; bases not matched to a gene: 3. The germline V gene encodes CDR1 SGHTA and CDR2 FQGTGA. This CDR3 is built from 15 residues.

V usage is TRBV11-2 and J usage is TRBJ2-7; TRBD1 matches at 9 bases. The CDR3 totals 15 residues. With 4 bases clipped from V and 2 bases from J, the junction kept 6 bases outside the gene matches. In germline, CDR1 is SGHAT, CDR2 FQNNGV. The CDR3 DNA is TGTGCCAGCAGCTCGCCGAGGACAGGGGCCTACGAGCAGTACTTC. It translates to CASSSPRTGAYEQYF.

The chain combines TRBV6-4 with TRBJ1-3; D is undetermined. CDR3 size: 16 residues. Germline CDR1 and CDR2: MRHNA and SNTAGT. V was clipped by 3 bases and J by 0 bases, with 12 bases between them. The CDR3 DNA follows: TGTGCCAGCAGTGAAAATGATAGATTCTCTGGAAACACCATATATTTT. This sequence encodes CASSENDRFSGNTIYF.

The rearrangement links TRBV9 to TRBJ1-1; 8 nucleotides match TRBD1. Trimming took 3 bases from V and 1 from J; bases not matched to a gene: 8. The V gene's germline CDR1 is SGDLS and CDR2 YYNGEE. This CDR3 is 16 amino acids long. CDR3 in amino acids: CASSGGTGWGNTEAFF. Written as DNA, the CDR3 is TGTGCCAGCAGCGGAGGGACAGGCTGGGGGAACACTGAAGCTTTCTTT.

In the case of this clone: Other DNA sequences within the sample encode an identical CDR3. V and J are TRBV4-1 and TRBJ1-1, with D maybe TRBD1 (5 bases). The CDR3 covers 14 residues. The germline gives CDR1 MGHRA, CDR2 YSYEKL. Trimming took 3 bases from V and 4 from J, leaving 12 bases between them. The CDR3 region is CASSHSQGFTEAFF. In DNA form, the CDR3 reads TGCGCCAGCAGCCATTCTCAGGGATTCACTGAAGCTTTCTTT.

V and J are TRBV30 and TRBJ2-2; no reliable D call. The CDR3 totals 13 residues. CDR1 and CDR2 from the germline V gene are GTSNPN and SVGIG (reference sequence). V was pared by 1 base and J by 2 bases, with 5 bases between. As DNA, the CDR3 is TGTGCCTGGAGTGCAGGAAACACCGGGGAGCTGTTTTTT. Its protein product is CAWSAGNTGELFF.

V gene TRBV19 combines with J gene TRBJ2-7, with TRBD2 matching 10 bases. The V and J ends lost 4 bases and 1 base, in that order; junction bases with no gene match: 10. Germline V gene sequence: CDR1 LNHDA, CDR2 SQIVND (reference sequence). This CDR3 contains 17 residues. CDR3 nucleotide sequence: TGTGCCAGTAGTAAGCCCCGAGGTAGCGGGAGGTCCTACGAGCAGTACTTC. Translating it yields CASSKPRGSGRSYEQYF.

The V call is TRBV6-5, the J call TRBJ2-1; TRBD2 is a possible D gene (6 bases). CDR3 length equals 16 residues. Per germline, CDR1 MNHEY and CDR2 SVGAGI. Trimming removed 0 bases at V and 8 bases at J, with 17 bases between. The CDR3 protein is CASSYSTGEKVYEQFF. The CDR3 DNA reads as TGTGCCAGCAGTTACTCGACGGGGGAGAAGGTATATGAGCAGTTCTTC.

The genes are TRBV28 and TRBJ1-5, with a possible D match to TRBD1 (5 bases). This CDR3 has 14 residues. Trimming shortened V by 7 bases and J by 6 bases, and 16 bases separated the two germline ends. Germline-derived CDR1 and CDR2 are MDHEN and SYDVKM. For the CDR3, the DNA is TGTGCCAGCATCTGGGGGGGAGGAGGTCAGCCCCAGCATTTT. Amino acid sequence: CASIWGGGGQPQHF.

The chain is built from TRBV4-1 and TRBJ2-7, with D possibly matching TRBD2 (5 bases). Trimming cost V 4 bases and J 6 bases, with 16 bases left between them. Germline V CDR1 and CDR2: MGHRA, YSYEKL. The CDR3 is made up of 14 amino acids. The chain's CDR3 is CASSPLAGGSEQYF. The CDR3 nucleotides read TGCGCCAGCAGCCCCCTAGCCGGAGGTAGCGAGCAGTACTTC.

The CDR3 region is CASSSPTDTQYF. In DNA, the CDR3 is TGTGCCAGCTCATCTCCCACAGATACGCAGTATTTT. V gene TRBV18 combines with J gene TRBJ2-3; no clear D gene. Germline V lookup: CDR1 KGHSH, CDR2 LQKENI. V lost 5 bases and J lost 2, with 5 bases in between. The CDR3 spans 12 residues.